This record covers a single T cell receptor (beta chain). The antigen remains unidentified. This CDR3 is also generated by other DNA sequences in the sample. The data were produced by immunoSEQ multiplex PCR, yet TCRdb's version contains in-frame clones alone and is incomplete. Of about 1 million clones listed, more than 60% were seen once; the top ten hold about 1.5%. The data belong to a study of shared clonotypes between healthy human individuals. The study's findings and limits: Generally, estimated richness proved larger in naive subsets than it did in memory subsets.

The specimen sequenced was memory CD4+ T cells sorted from blood. Described subset: CD45RA-negative fraction. The receptor's source is a man aged 18 to 35 in good health.

CDR3 amino acids: CASSSTVQETQYF. The DNA for the CDR3 is TGTGCCAGCAGCTCGACAGTCCAAGAGACCCAGTACTTC. V usage is TRBV7-9 and J usage is TRBJ2-5, with D perhaps TRBD1 (5 bases). Trimming left V 4 bases short and J 1 base short, with 7 bases between. The CDR3 has 13 amino acids. Germline V gives CDR1 SEHNR, CDR2 FQNEAQ (reference sequence).